The source of this TCR beta chain is a study of human T cells and chemical hapten exposure. The overall study: Small pooled library volume differences mainly caused per-sample TCR yield variation.

Unique molecular identifiers were linked by the library to individual cDNA molecules. In the authors' workflow: Sample TCR counts, which ranged from about 23,224 to 700,000, had a median of 95,638. TCRdb recomputed calls from the RACE reads with MiXCR, one row per CDR3 protein. The V and J calls shown here were made by TCRdb, not taken from the authors' results. This table has roughly 130,000 distinct CDR3 sequences, more than 7.5% appearing once. Specified time point: healthy volunteer bleed at 2 weeks. Unfractionated whole blood served as the source for total RNA extraction. The CDR3 is 14 residues long. The germline V gene encodes CDR1 DFQATT and CDR2 SNEGSKA (reference sequence). The J segment lost 6 bases and the V segment lost 2 bases, leaving 4 bases of the junction unmatched. Study outcomes and limitations: TCRs exceeding a frequency of 1 in 1000 stayed unchanged under DPC sensitization.

About this clonotype itself: Its antigen is currently unknown.

The specimen sequenced was whole blood. This chain links TRBV20-1 with TRBJ2-1; TRBD2 matches 10 bases. The TCR was taken from a male donor in good health. Some clones in this sample may be carry-over from other donors' samples. The CDR3 sequence: CSARLAGVGNEQFF. As DNA, the CDR3 is TGCAGTGCTAGACTAGCGGGAGTAGGCAATGAGCAGTTCTTC.